This TCR beta chain is from a study of human T cells and chemical hapten exposure. On the study more broadly: The study lasted around 24 weeks, and patients were dosed weekly with diphenylcyclopropenone on the scalp throughout. Study-wide points: No change in TCRs above 1 in 1000 frequency was produced by DPC sensitization. Patch test score was positively correlated with the counts of PT1 expanded TCRs.

J lost 6 bases, V lost 6 bases, and 13 bases had no gene match. Germline values: CDR1 DFQATT, CDR2 SNEGSKA (reference sequence). CDR3 length: 14 residues. Time point here: patch test 2, 6 weeks after DPC sensitization. The treatment: therapeutic diphenylcyclopropenone sensitization with weekly scalp DPC. Blood collection happened ahead of applying each patch test. MiXCR, run by TCRdb on the RACE reads, gives a single entry per CDR3 protein. The data contain around 100,000 distinct CDR3 sequences, over 9.5% of them singletons. Notes on this clonotype: Its antigen is undetermined.

This sequence joins TRBV20-1 and TRBJ2-7; 8 positions match TRBD2. Sequences were derived from whole blood, sampled in connection with sensitization to the hapten diphenylcyclopropenone (DPC). The receptor comes from a woman in her 40s with alopecia areata. Some clones in this sample may be carry-over from other donors' samples. CDR3 DNA sequence: TGCAGTGCCGATAAAACTAGCGGTTTCTCCGAGCAGTACTTC. Encoded protein: CSADKTSGFSEQYF.